The T cell receptor beta chain described here comes from a study of shared clonotypes between healthy human individuals. Study details: A couple of women and three men aged 18 to 49 made up the donors.

Only Caucasian adults living in Nashville, Tennessee made up the donor group. Per germline, CDR1 SNHLY and CDR2 FYNNEI. The V end was cut by 8 bases, the J end by 3 bases, with 17 bases between. CDR3 length: 14 amino acids. Method: immunoSEQ multiplex PCR; TCRdb's copy keeps in-frame clones and lacks some. The sample contains approximately 350,000 clones, over 65% of which appear only once. This sequence originates from a man aged 30-40 years in good health. The sequenced material came from memory CD4+ T cells sorted from blood. Indicated subset: CD45RA-negative fraction. V and J are TRBV2 and TRBJ2-7; perhaps TRBD2 as D (7 bases). The DNA of the CDR3 is TGTGCCAGCCGACAACAGGGAGGGGTCTACGAGCAGTACTTC. This encodes CASRQQGGVYEQYF.